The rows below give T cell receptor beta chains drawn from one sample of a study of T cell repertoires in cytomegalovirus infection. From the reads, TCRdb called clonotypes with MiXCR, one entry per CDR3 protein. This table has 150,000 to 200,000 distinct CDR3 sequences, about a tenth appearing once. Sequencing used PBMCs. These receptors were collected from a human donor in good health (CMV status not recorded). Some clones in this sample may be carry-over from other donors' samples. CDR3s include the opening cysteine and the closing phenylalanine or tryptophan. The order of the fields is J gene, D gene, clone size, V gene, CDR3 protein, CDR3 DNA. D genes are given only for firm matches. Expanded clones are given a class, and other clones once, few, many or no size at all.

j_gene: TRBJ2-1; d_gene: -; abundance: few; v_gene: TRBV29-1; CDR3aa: CSVDGQSSYNEQFF; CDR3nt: TGCAGCGTTGACGGACAGAGCTCCTACAATGAGCAGTTCTTC
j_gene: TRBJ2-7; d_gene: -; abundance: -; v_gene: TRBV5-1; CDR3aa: CASSLDRAVIYEQYF; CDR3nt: TGCGCCAGCAGCTTGGATAGAGCGGTCATCTACGAGCAGTACTTC
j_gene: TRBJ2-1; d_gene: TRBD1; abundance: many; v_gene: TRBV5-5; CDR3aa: CASSLAGGQNYNEQFF; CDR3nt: TGTGCCAGCAGCTTGGCAGGGGGCCAAAACTACAATGAGCAGTTCTTC
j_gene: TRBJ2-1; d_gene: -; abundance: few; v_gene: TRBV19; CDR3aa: CASSIFFRGQLYNEQFF; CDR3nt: TGTGCCAGTAGTATATTCTTCAGGGGCCAACTCTACAATGAGCAGTTCTTC
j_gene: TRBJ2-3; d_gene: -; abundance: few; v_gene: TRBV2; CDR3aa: CASGQPSTDTQYF; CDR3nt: TGTGCCAGCGGGCAACCTAGCACAGATACGCAGTATTTT
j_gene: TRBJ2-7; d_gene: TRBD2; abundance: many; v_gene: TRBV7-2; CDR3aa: CASSLLRGSSYEQYF; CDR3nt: TGTGCCAGCAGCTTATTGCGGGGGAGCTCCTACGAGCAGTACTTC
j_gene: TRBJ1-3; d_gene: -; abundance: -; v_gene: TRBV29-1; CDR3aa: CSVYGSSGNTIYF; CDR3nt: TGCAGCGTTTACGGAAGCTCTGGAAACACCATATATTTT
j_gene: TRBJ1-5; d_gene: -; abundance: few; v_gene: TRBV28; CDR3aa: CASRQANSNQPQHF; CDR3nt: TGTGCCAGCAGACAGGCGAATAGCAATCAGCCCCAGCATTTT
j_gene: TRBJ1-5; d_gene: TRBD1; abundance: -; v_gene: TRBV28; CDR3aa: CASSPQGLNNQPQHF; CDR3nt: TGTGCCAGCAGTCCACAGGGGCTTAACAATCAGCCCCAGCATTTT
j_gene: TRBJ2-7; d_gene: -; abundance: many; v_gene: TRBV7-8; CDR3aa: CASSSQLGSYEQYF; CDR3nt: TGTGCCAGCAGCTCCCAACTAGGATCCTACGAGCAGTACTTC
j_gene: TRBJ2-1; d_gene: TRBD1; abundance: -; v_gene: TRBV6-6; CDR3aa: CASSYKGTGLNEQFF; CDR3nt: TGTGCCAGCAGTTATAAGGGGACAGGGCTCAATGAGCAGTTCTTC
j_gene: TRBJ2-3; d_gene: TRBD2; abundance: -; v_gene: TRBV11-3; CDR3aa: CASSFGGDTDTQYF; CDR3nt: TGTGCCAGCAGCTTCGGGGGGGACACAGATACGCAGTATTTT
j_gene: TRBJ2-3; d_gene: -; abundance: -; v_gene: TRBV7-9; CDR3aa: CASSHRGIVEDTQYF; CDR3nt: TGTGCCAGCAGCCATCGGGGGATTGTGGAAGATACGCAGTATTTT
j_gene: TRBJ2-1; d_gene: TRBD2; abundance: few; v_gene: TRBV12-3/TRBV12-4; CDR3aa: CASNNGRASNEQFF; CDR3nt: TGTGCCAGCAACAACGGGAGGGCCTCCAATGAGCAGTTCTTC
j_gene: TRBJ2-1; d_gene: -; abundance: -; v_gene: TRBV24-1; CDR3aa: CATSDVGTEYNEQFF; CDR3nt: TGTGCCACCAGTGATGTAGGGACGGAATACAATGAGCAGTTCTTC
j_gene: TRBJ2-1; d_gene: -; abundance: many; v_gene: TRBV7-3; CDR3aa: CASSLTPHTENNEQFF; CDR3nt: TGTGCCAGCAGCTTAACGCCCCATACGGAGAACAATGAGCAGTTCTTC
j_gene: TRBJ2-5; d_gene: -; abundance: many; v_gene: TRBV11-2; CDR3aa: CASSFSWRETQYF; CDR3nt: TGTGCCAGCAGCTTTAGTTGGCGAGAGACCCAGTACTTC
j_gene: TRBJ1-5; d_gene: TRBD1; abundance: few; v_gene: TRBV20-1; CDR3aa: CSVLQGPGGNQPQHF; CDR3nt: TGCAGTGTTCTACAGGGGCCCGGGGGCAATCAGCCCCAGCATTTT
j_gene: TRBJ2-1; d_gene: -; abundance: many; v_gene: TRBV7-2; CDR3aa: CASSLGGVGYNEQFF; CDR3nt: TGTGCCAGCAGCTTGGGCGGGGTCGGCTACAATGAGCAGTTCTTC
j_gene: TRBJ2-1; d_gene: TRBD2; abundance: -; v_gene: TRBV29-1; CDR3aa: CSVVAGDAYNEQFF; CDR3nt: TGCAGCGTTGTGGCGGGAGATGCCTACAATGAGCAGTTCTTC
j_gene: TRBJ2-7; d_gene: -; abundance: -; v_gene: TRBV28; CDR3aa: CASSLFGGGYEQYF; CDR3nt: TGTGCCAGCAGTTTATTCGGGGGTGGATACGAGCAGTACTTC
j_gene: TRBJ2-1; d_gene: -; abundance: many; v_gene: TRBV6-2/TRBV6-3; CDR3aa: CASRGARGGRYNEQFF; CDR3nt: TGTGCCAGCAGGGGAGCGAGGGGCGGCCGCTACAATGAGCAGTTCTTC
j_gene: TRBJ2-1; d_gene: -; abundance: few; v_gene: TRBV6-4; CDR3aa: CASSDQPGSSYNEQFF; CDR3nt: TGTGCCAGCAGTGACCAACCCGGTAGCTCCTACAATGAGCAGTTCTTC
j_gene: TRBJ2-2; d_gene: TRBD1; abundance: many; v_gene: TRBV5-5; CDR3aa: CASSSTGVFGELFF; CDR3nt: TGTGCCAGCAGCTCGACAGGGGTGTTCGGGGAGCTGTTTTTT
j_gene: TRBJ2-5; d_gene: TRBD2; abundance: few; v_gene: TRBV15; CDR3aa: CATRVTSGRETQYF; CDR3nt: TGTGCCACCAGAGTGACTAGCGGGAGAGAGACCCAGTACTTC
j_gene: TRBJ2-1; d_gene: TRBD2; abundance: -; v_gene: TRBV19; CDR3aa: CATTYNAGAEQFF; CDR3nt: TGTGCCACAACTTACAACGCGGGAGCTGAGCAGTTCTTC
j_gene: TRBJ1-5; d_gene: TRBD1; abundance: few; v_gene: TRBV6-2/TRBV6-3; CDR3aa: CASSRGTATQPQHF; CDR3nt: TGTGCCAGCAGCCGCGGGACAGCCACTCAGCCCCAGCATTTT
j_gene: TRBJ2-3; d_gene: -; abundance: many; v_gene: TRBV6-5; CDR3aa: CASSYSQTDTQYF; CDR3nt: TGTGCCAGCAGTTACTCGCAAACAGATACGCAGTATTTT
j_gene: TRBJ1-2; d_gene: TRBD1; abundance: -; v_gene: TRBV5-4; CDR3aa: CASGWDRSNYGYTF; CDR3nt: TGTGCCAGCGGTTGGGACAGGAGTAACTATGGCTACACCTTC
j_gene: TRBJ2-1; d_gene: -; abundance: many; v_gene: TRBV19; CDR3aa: CASSHNGIYNEQFF; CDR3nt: TGTGCCAGTAGCCACAACGGAATTTACAATGAGCAGTTCTTC
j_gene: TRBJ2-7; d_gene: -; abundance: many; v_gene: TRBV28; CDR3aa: CASSLGQYYRHEQYF; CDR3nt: TGTGCCAGCAGTTTAGGACAATATTATCGCCACGAGCAGTACTTC
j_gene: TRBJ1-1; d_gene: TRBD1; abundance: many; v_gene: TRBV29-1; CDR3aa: CSVGGQGGTEAFF; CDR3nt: TGCAGCGTTGGTGGACAGGGCGGCACTGAAGCTTTCTTT
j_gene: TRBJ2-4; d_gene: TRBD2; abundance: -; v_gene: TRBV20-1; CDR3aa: CSARGTSVSKNIQYF; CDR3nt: TGCAGTGCTAGAGGGACTAGCGTATCCAAAAACATTCAGTACTTC
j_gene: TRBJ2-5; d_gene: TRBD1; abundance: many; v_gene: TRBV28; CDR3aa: CASTPPPGQMYQETQYF; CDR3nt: TGTGCCAGCACCCCTCCGCCGGGACAGATGTACCAAGAGACCCAGTACTTC
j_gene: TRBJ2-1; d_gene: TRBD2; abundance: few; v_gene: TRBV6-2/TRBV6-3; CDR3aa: CASSYEASGTIYNEQFF; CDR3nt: TGTGCCAGCAGTTACGAGGCTAGCGGGACCATATACAATGAGCAGTTCTTC
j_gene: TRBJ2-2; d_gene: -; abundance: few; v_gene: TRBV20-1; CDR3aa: CSAREGSNGELFF; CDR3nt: TGCAGTGCTAGAGAGGGGAGTAACGGGGAGCTGTTTTTT
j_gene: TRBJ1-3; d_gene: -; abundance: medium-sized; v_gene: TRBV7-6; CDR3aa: CASTDEPGHYSGNTIYF; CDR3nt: TGTGCCAGCACCGACGAACCGGGACACTACTCTGGAAACACCATATATTTT
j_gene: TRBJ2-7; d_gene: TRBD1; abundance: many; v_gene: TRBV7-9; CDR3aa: CASSPTGRDRAYF; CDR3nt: TGTGCCAGCAGCCCTACGGGACGGGACAGGGCTTACTTC
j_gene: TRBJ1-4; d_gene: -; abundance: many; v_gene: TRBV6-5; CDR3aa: CASRTGTGHRGTNEKLFF; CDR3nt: TGTGCCAGCAGAACAGGGACGGGACATAGAGGAACTAATGAAAAACTGTTTTTT
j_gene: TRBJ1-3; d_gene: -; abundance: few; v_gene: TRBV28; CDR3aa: CASSLFSPGNTIYF; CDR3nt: TGTGCCAGCAGTTTATTTTCCCCCGGAAACACCATATATTTT
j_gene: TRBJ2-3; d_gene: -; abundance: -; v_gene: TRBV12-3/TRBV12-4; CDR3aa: CASSPYRAKDTQYF; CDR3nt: TGTGCCAGCAGTCCTTACAGGGCCAAAGATACGCAGTATTTT
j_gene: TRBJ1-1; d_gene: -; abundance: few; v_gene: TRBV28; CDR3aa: CASSLRVGAEAFF; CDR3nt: TGTGCCAGCAGTTTACGGGTTGGCGCTGAAGCTTTCTTT
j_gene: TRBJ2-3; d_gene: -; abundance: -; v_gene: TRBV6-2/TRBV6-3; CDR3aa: CASTEGGRGLNTQYF; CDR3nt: TGTGCCAGCACCGAGGGGGGTCGTGGGTTAAATACGCAGTATTTT
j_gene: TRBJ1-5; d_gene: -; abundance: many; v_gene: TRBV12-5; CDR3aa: CASGPTNESTDDSNQPQHF; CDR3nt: TGTGCTAGTGGTCCCACTAATGAATCTACCGATGATAGCAATCAGCCCCAGCATTTT
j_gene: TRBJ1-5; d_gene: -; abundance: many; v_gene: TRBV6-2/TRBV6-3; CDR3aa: CASCWGGNGNQPQHF; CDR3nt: TGTGCCAGCTGCTGGGGGGGCAATGGAAATCAGCCCCAGCATTTT
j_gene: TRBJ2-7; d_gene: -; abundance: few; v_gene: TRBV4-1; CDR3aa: CASSQAGPGPSYEQYF; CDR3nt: TGCGCCAGCAGCCAAGCGGGACCGGGACCGTCCTACGAGCAGTACTTC
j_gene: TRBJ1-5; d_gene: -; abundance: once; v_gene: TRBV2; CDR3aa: CASSLGGLKPQHF; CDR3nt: TGTGCCAGCAGTCTGGGGGGCCTTAAGCCCCAGCATTTT
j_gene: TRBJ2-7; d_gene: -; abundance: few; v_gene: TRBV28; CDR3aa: CASRPQSSYEQYF; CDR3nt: TGTGCCAGCAGGCCACAGAGCTCCTACGAGCAGTACTTC